The 23 T cell receptor beta chains reported below all come from one sample, sequenced in a study of blood T cell repertoires in COVID-19. Measured with immunoSEQ multiplex PCR; TCRdb has only the in-frame clones, and not every one. The sample includes 45,000 to 55,000 clones, 75% to 90% of them seen just once. Input material: peripheral blood. These receptor sequences come from a human donor in a cohort sampled during active COVID-19.

This rearrangement joins TRBV6-5 to TRBJ2-7; D is possibly TRBD1 (6 bases). The ends were cut back, 8 bases at V and 5 bases at J, with 16 bases in the middle. The germline gives CDR1 MNHEY, CDR2 SVGAGI. The CDR3 totals 13 residues. The CDR3 nucleotides are TGTGCCAGCGTGGGGGCAGGGTCGAACGAGCAGTACTTC. Translating it yields CASVGAGSNEQYF.

The V call is TRBV5-1, the J call TRBJ1-1; tentatively, D is TRBD1 (5 bases). CDR1 is SGHRS and CDR2 is YFSETQ in the germline V gene. V was clipped by 4 bases and J by 4 bases, with 17 bases between them. This CDR3 is 15 amino acids long. CDR3 sequence reads: CASSPTAGWSTEAFF. The DNA of the CDR3 is TGCGCCAGCAGCCCGACGGCAGGGTGGAGCACTGAAGCTTTCTTT.

In its sample, this clone was seen once. This chain joins TRBV7-7 and TRBJ2-1, with TRBD2 identical over 8 bases. Per the germline V gene, CDR1 is SSHAT and CDR2 is FNYEAQ (reference sequence). The CDR3 loop spans 15 amino acids. The V gene end was trimmed by 5 bases and the J gene end by 8 bases; junction bases not matched to a gene: 11. The chain's CDR3 is CASSLRVGGVYEQFF. Written as DNA, the CDR3 is TGTGCCAGCAGCCTTAGGGTCGGGGGGGTTTATGAGCAGTTCTTC.

CDR3 in DNA: TGTGCCAGTAGTATAAAGCAGGGCTATAATTCACCCCTCCACTTT. The encoded protein is CASSIKQGYNSPLHF. The chain is built from TRBV19 and TRBJ1-6, with D possibly matching TRBD1 (5 bases). Trimming left V 2 bases short and J 3 bases short, with 8 bases between. There are 15 residues in the CDR3. Germline V lookup: CDR1 LNHDA, CDR2 SQIVND (reference sequence).

This chain joins TRBV29-1 and TRBJ2-2; 8 positions match TRBD1. The CDR3 loop spans 16 amino acids. The germline V gene has CDR1 SQVTM and CDR2 ANQGSEA. V was pared by 2 bases and J by 3 bases, with 8 bases of the junction left unmatched. CDR3 DNA: TGCAGCGTTGAAAGGAGGCAGGGGGCAGACACCGGGGAGCTGTTTTTT. Its translation is CSVERRQGADTGELFF.

This clone was seen only once. The rearrangement links TRBV5-1 to TRBJ1-2, with D perhaps TRBD1 (6 bases). Germline CDR1 and CDR2: SGHRS and YFSETQ. Trimming cost V 4 bases and J 7 bases, with 26 bases left between them. The CDR3 sequence is 17 residues long. This chain's CDR3 is CASSASGTNFRQGGYTF. Here the CDR3 DNA reads TGCGCCAGCAGCGCCTCCGGGACAAACTTTAGGCAAGGTGGCTACACCTTC.

The chain recombines TRBV3-1 (or the pseudogene TRBV3-2) with TRBJ1-3; 7 bases are shared with TRBD1. Germline trimming cut 1 base from V and 2 bases from J; bases unmatched to any gene: 5. From germline, CDR1 is LGHDT and CDR2 YNNKEL (reference sequence). This CDR3 spans 16 amino acids. CDR3 sequence: CASSQGADRAGNTIYF. CDR3 in DNA: TGTGCCAGCAGCCAAGGGGCCGACAGGGCTGGAAACACCATATATTTT.

The V call is TRBV18, the J call TRBJ2-6; weak D call: TRBD2 (5 bases). Trimming took off 4 bases at V and 1 base at J, with 8 bases between the two ends. Germline V gene sequence: CDR1 KGHSH, CDR2 LQKENI. This CDR3 is built from 15 residues. The CDR3 region is CASSRENSGANVLTF. CDR3 coding DNA: TGTGCCAGCTCACGGGAGAATTCTGGGGCCAACGTCCTGACTTTC.

This sequence joins TRBV5-6 and TRBJ1-6, with a tentative D call TRBD1 (6 bases). The CDR3 has 15 residues. Germline lookup yields CDR1 SGHDT and CDR2 YYEEEE. V gave up 4 bases and J gave up 8 bases, with 16 bases separating them. The CDR3 DNA is TGTGCCAGCAGCCCTAAAGACAGGCCGTATTCACCCCTCCACTTT. Encoded protein: CASSPKDRPYSPLHF.

In DNA form, the CDR3 reads TGTGCCAGCTCACGCGACAGGGGGACGACCGGCACAGATACGCAGTATTTT. Translated, it gives CASSRDRGTTGTDTQYF. The chain has TRBV18 and TRBJ2-3; the match to TRBD1 covers 9 bases. The CDR3 is made up of 17 amino acids. Germline V lookup: CDR1 KGHSH, CDR2 LQKENI. V lost 4 bases to trimming and J lost 1 base; unmatched junction nucleotides: 9.

The chain employs TRBV6-5 and TRBJ1-1; unclear D gene. Germline V gene sequence: CDR1 MNHEY, CDR2 SVGAGI. The CDR3 is 15 residues long. V was shortened by 0 bases and J by 7 bases, with 15 bases between the two germline ends. CDR3 nucleotides: TGTGCCAGCAGTTACTCGGCGGGGTCAGGTGGTGAAGCTTTCTTT. It specifies CASSYSAGSGGEAFF.

This clone is a singleton in its sample. The V gene is TRBV19, the J gene TRBJ2-3; D perhaps matches TRBD1 (6 bases). V was shortened by 5 bases and J by 3 bases, with 9 bases between the two germline ends. Germline CDR1 and CDR2: LNHDA and SQIVND (reference sequence). The CDR3 length is 13 residues. CDR3 sequence (DNA): TGTGCCAGTAGTCCTACAGGGACAGATACGCAGTATTTT. This translates into CASSPTGTDTQYF. Supplemented by reference TRBV19 and TRBJ2-3, the full variable domain reads DGGITQSPKYLFRKEGQNVTLSCEQNLNHDAMYWYRQDPGQGLRLIYYSQIVNDFQKGDIAEGYSVSREKKESFPLTVTSAQKNPTAFYLCASSPTGTDTQYFGPGTRLTVL.

The chain carries TRBV28 and TRBJ2-7; D is possibly TRBD2 (5 bases). Trimming removed 5 bases at V and 4 bases at J, with 6 bases between. The CDR3 has 11 amino acids. Germline CDR1 reads MDHEN; CDR2 reads SYDVKM. The CDR3 spells CASSRGYEQYF. CDR3 coding DNA: TGTGCCAGCAGTCGCGGGTACGAGCAGTACTTC.

The chain joins TRBV7-9 to TRBJ1-2; 7 positions match TRBD1. V was clipped by 5 bases and J by 3 bases; unmatched bases: 6. This CDR3 is 14 amino acids long. Germline V CDR1 and CDR2: SEHNR, FQNEAQ (reference sequence). CDR3 coding DNA: TGTGCCAGCAGCAAAACCGGGACAGACTATGGCTACACCTTC. It specifies CASSKTGTDYGYTF.

The V call is TRBV29-1, the J call TRBJ2-1; 9 bases line up with TRBD2. Trimming at V came to 8 bases and at J to 1 base, leaving 6 bases not matched to a gene. Germline V gene data show CDR1 as SQVTM and CDR2 as ANQGSEA. The CDR3 spans 14 residues. For the CDR3, the DNA is TGCAGCTCTTTGACTAGCGGATCCTACAATGAGCAGTTCTTC. It encodes CSSLTSGSYNEQFF.

CDR3 coding DNA: TGTGCCAGCAGCTTGAGATGGGAGCGGGAGCCCCTGCCCACAGATACGCAGTATTTT. Translation gives CASSLRWEREPLPTDTQYF. The rearrangement uses TRBV5-4 and TRBJ2-3; 8 bases map to TRBD2. CDR1 and CDR2 (germline): SGHNT, YYREEE (reference sequence). The CDR3 is 19 residues long. The V segment lost 1 base and the J segment 2 bases; nucleotides outside the gene matches: 15. The full variable domain, rest sourced from reference TRBV5-4 and TRBJ2-3, is ETGVTQSPTHLIKTRGQQVTLRCSSQSGHNTVSWYQQALGQGPQFIFQYYREEENGRGNFPPRFSGLQFPNYSSELNVNALELDDSALYLCASSLRWEREPLPTDTQYFGPGTRLTVL.

The gene calls are TRBV7-3 and TRBJ1-1, with D tentatively TRBD1 (5 bases). Trimming left V 0 bases short and J 5 bases short, with 10 bases between. CDR1 is SGHTA and CDR2 is FQGTGA in the germline V gene. The CDR3 runs to 14 residues. The CDR3 loop is CASSLTGGRTEAFF. CDR3 nucleotides: TGTGCCAGCAGCTTAACCGGGGGTAGGACTGAAGCTTTCTTT.

The J gene is TRBJ1-5, the V gene TRBV2, with 8 bases that match TRBD1. Germline CDR1 is SNHLY and CDR2 is FYNNEI. This CDR3 spans 13 amino acids. Losses at the gene ends were 6 bases for V and 4 bases for J; bases not matched to a gene: 2. DNA of the CDR3: TGTGCCAGCAGCGACAGGGGTAATCAGCCCCAGCATTTT. Its translation is CASSDRGNQPQHF.

The chain has TRBV4-3 and TRBJ1-1; 8 bases agree with TRBD1. The CDR3 is made up of 15 amino acids. With V trimmed by 0 bases and J by 10 bases, 10 bases remained unmatched. In germline, CDR1 is LGHNA, CDR2 YSLEER. CDR3 DNA: TGCGCCAGCAGCCAAGACCACGACAGGGGCCAGGTAGCTTTCTTT. This encodes CASSQDHDRGQVAFF.

V gene TRBV7-2 combines with J gene TRBJ1-6; no reliable D call. Trimming shortened V by 5 bases and J by 6 bases, and 14 bases separated the two germline ends. Germline lookup yields CDR1 SGHTA and CDR2 FQGNSA. This CDR3 comprises 15 residues. CDR3 sequence (DNA): TGTGCCAGCAGCCAGGAAATTCTGGGTAATTCACCCCTCCACTTT. It yields the protein CASSQEILGNSPLHF. Together with reference TRBV7-2 and TRBJ1-6, the CDR3 gives the full variable domain: GAGVSQSPSNKVTEKGKDVELRCDPISGHTALYWYRQSLGQGLEFLIYFQGNSAPDKSGLPSDRFSAERTGGSVSTLTIQRTQQEDSAVYLCASSQEILGNSPLHFGNGTRLTVT.

This clone occurred once. The rearrangement uses TRBV7-2 and TRBJ2-1; 9 bases line up with TRBD2. V was clipped by 5 bases and J by 3 bases; unmatched bases: 5. This CDR3 has 15 amino acids. Germline CDR1 is SGHTA and CDR2 is FQGNSA. CDR3 sequence (DNA): TGTGCCAGCAGCCCCAGGACTAGCGACTACAATGAGCAGTTCTTC. It specifies CASSPRTSDYNEQFF. Full variable domain (remainder filled in from reference TRBV7-2 and TRBJ2-1): GAGVSQSPSNKVTEKGKDVELRCDPISGHTALYWYRQSLGQGLEFLIYFQGNSAPDKSGLPSDRFSAERTGGSVSTLTIQRTQQEDSAVYLCASSPRTSDYNEQFFGPGTRLTVL.

The chain links TRBV19 to TRBJ1-1; D gene uncertain. This CDR3 contains 13 residues. Looked up from germline, CDR1 is LNHDA and CDR2 is SQIVND (reference sequence). V gave up 7 bases and J gave up 3 bases, with 12 bases separating them. For the CDR3, the DNA is TGTGCCAGTATGTCGCGAGTGGACACTGAAGCTTTCTTT. Amino acid sequence: CASMSRVDTEAFF.

V usage is TRBV5-1 and J usage is TRBJ1-2; TRBD1 might be the D (5 bases). The CDR3 consists of 15 residues. Germline values: CDR1 SGHRS, CDR2 YFSETQ. Trimming removed 4 bases from V and 0 bases from J, with 13 bases in between. CDR3 residues: CASSVSTASNYGYTF. CDR3 sequence (DNA): TGCGCCAGCAGCGTATCGACAGCTTCTAACTATGGCTACACCTTC. Combining the CDR3 with reference TRBV5-1 and TRBJ1-2 gives the whole variable domain KAGVTQTPRYLIKTRGQQVTLSCSPISGHRSVSWYQQTPGQGLQFLFEYFSETQRNKGNFPGRFSGRQFSNSRSEMNVSTLELGDSALYLCASSVSTASNYGYTFGSGTRLTVV.